Included here is one T cell receptor beta chain sequence, with context. Sequencing was performed with immunoSEQ multiplex PCR; in TCRdb, only in-frame clones are kept and a portion is missing. The data show just over 90,000 clones, roughly 88% seen once. This sample is part of a study of blood T cell repertoires in COVID-19. Background on the study: T cells, B-cell-depleted T cells, or PBMCs provided the cDNA or gDNA that served as material.

This CDR3 region has 14 residues. The chain combines TRBV21-1 with TRBJ2-3; the table's D call, TRBD2, has no DNA check behind it. TRBV21-1 is a known pseudogene. The sequenced sample consisted of peripheral blood. The origin of this receptor is a human donor with active COVID-19. The donor label of this sample is uncertain. CDR3 in DNA: TGTGCCAGCAGCAAATTACCTAGCGGGGGGGTGCAGTATTTT. Its translation is CASSKLPSGGVQYF.